The 20 T cell receptor beta chains below all came from one sample that was sequenced in a study of STAT5B mutations in CD4+ large granular lymphocyte leukemia. Sequenced by immunoSEQ multiplex PCR; TCRdb stores in-frame clones only, minus some. This table has under 25,000 clones, less than 80% appearing once. Sequenced material: CD4+ T cells from blood buffy coats. The receptors shown here come from a human donor in good health.

This sequence joins TRBV7-8 and TRBJ1-6; no definite D call. The CDR3 is made up of 14 amino acids. Per the germline V gene, CDR1 is SGHVS and CDR2 is FQNEAQ. V was clipped by 1 base and J by 7 bases, with 8 bases between them. The CDR3 here is CASSLVTENSPLHF. The CDR3 DNA sequence: TGTGCCAGCAGCTTAGTTACTGAAAATTCACCCCTCCACTTT.

The chain is built from TRBV5-6 and TRBJ1-4; D perhaps matches TRBD1 (6 bases). V was trimmed by 3 bases and J by 4 bases, leaving 10 bases between them. Germline V gene lookup returns CDR1 SGHDT and CDR2 YYEEEE. CDR3 length: 14 residues. CDR3 bases: TGTGCCAGCAGCTGGAAGGGGGGTAATGAAAAACTGTTTTTT. Translation: CASSWKGGNEKLFF. Full variable domain (remainder filled in from reference TRBV5-6 and TRBJ1-4): DAGVTQSPTHLIKTRGQQVTLRCSPKSGHDTVSWYQQALGQGPQFIFQYYEEEERQRGNFPDRFSGHQFPNYSSELNVNALLLGDSALYLCASSWKGGNEKLFFGSGTQLSVL.

The chain links TRBV6-5 to TRBJ1-2; the match to TRBD1 covers 12 bases. The CDR3 runs to 14 residues. The V segment lost 5 bases and the J segment 4 bases; nucleotides outside the gene matches: 2. Germline V gene data show CDR1 as MNHEY and CDR2 as SVGAGI. The CDR3 sequence is CASSRDRGPYGYTF. The CDR3 nucleotides read TGTGCCAGCAGTAGGGACAGGGGGCCCTATGGCTACACCTTC.

The genes are TRBV5-8 and TRBJ2-5, with 12 bases that match TRBD2. V dropped 0 bases and J dropped 1; count of bases not matched to a gene: 4. Germline CDR1 is SGHTS and CDR2 is YDEGEE. This CDR3 is 17 amino acids long. The CDR3 region has the DNA TGTGCCAGCAGCTTGGGCCTAGCGGGGGGGTCCCAAGAGACCCAGTACTTC. Its translation is CASSLGLAGGSQETQYF.

This chain links TRBV5-1 with TRBJ1-2; possible D gene TRBD1, 6 bases. This CDR3 spans 13 amino acids. Trimming removed 4 bases from V and 4 bases from J, with 11 bases in between. Germline lookup yields CDR1 SGHRS and CDR2 YFSETQ. The CDR3 here is CASSLDRPYGYTF. The CDR3 bases are TGCGCCAGCAGCCTAGACAGGCCCTATGGCTACACCTTC.

This clone was picked up one time. The chain uses TRBV5-4 and TRBJ2-1, with 8 bases lining up with TRBD1. The germline V gene has CDR1 SGHNT and CDR2 YYREEE (reference sequence). The junction had 6 bases not matched to a gene; V was cut back by 4 bases and J by 3 bases. The CDR3 consists of 15 residues. CDR3 bases: TGTGCCAGCAGCCCTCAGGACAGGGACTACAATGAGCAGTTCTTC. As protein: CASSPQDRDYNEQFF.

The CDR3 is CASTPMPYEQYF. Written as DNA, the CDR3 is TGTGCCAGCACGCCGATGCCATACGAGCAGTACTTC. This chain connects TRBV2 to TRBJ2-7; the D is unclear. CDR1 SNHLY and CDR2 FYNNEI come from the germline V gene. The V gene lost 7 bases and the J gene lost 4 bases, with 11 bases spanning the gap. The CDR3 is made up of 12 amino acids.

The V and J genes are TRBV6-6 and TRBJ1-2; TRBD1 aligns across 8 bases. This CDR3 is 14 amino acids long. Per the germline V gene, CDR1 is MNHNY and CDR2 is SVGAGI (reference sequence). With 6 bases clipped from V and 8 bases from J, the junction kept 11 bases outside the gene matches. The CDR3 bases are TGTGCCAGCAGCCCTGGACAGGGATCGGGAGGCTACACCTTC. It encodes CASSPGQGSGGYTF.

This chain links TRBV7-3 with TRBJ2-2, with D perhaps assigned TRBD1 or TRBD2 (5 bases each). The CDR3 extends over 17 amino acids. V was clipped by 1 base and J by 5 bases, with 17 bases between them. Germline assignment: CDR1 SGHTA and CDR2 FQGTGA. The CDR3: CASSLRGVSGLTGELFF. CDR3 bases: TGTGCCAGCAGCTTAAGAGGGGTATCGGGCTTAACCGGGGAGCTGTTTTTT.

The chain uses TRBV6-1 and TRBJ2-7, with D maybe TRBD2 (5 bases). Germline-derived CDR1 and CDR2 are MNHNS and SASEGT. There are 16 residues in the CDR3. The ends were cut back, 2 bases at V and 0 bases at J, with 14 bases in the middle. CDR3 loop: CASSESGRPGSYEQYF. CDR3 nucleotide sequence: TGTGCCAGCAGTGAAAGCGGCAGGCCCGGCTCCTACGAGCAGTACTTC.

The chain is built from TRBV28 and TRBJ2-7; TRBD2 matches 10 bases. The CDR3 consists of 16 residues. Germline-derived CDR1 and CDR2 are MDHEN and SYDVKM. The V and J ends lost 6 bases and 7 bases, in that order; junction bases with no gene match: 15. The CDR3 here is CASRYPGVAGGGEQYF. The CDR3 DNA is TGTGCCAGCAGGTACCCCGGGGTAGCGGGGGGTGGTGAGCAGTACTTC.

The chain uses TRBV7-2 and TRBJ2-7; D not certain. The CDR3 spans 12 residues. Trimming stripped 5 bases from V and 3 bases from J, with 8 bases between. Germline lookup yields CDR1 SGHTA and CDR2 FQGNSA. The CDR3 DNA follows: TGTGCCAGCAGCCGCAGCCTCTACGAGCAGTACTTC. Translated: CASSRSLYEQYF.

This clone was found once. Written as DNA, the CDR3 is TGTGCCAGCAGCCAAGAGGGGACTGTCCAAGAGACCCAGTACTTC. It is translated as CASSQEGTVQETQYF. The chain combines TRBV4-2 with TRBJ2-5; D is possibly TRBD2 (6 bases). Germline CDR1 LGHNA, CDR2 YNFKEQ. The CDR3 consists of 15 residues. Trimming shortened V by 0 bases and J by 1 base, and 9 bases separated the two germline ends.

This clone appeared a single time. V gene TRBV7-9 combines with J gene TRBJ1-1, with D tentatively TRBD1 (6 bases). Trimming took off 3 bases at V and 0 bases at J, with 8 bases between the two ends. The length of the CDR3 is 14 residues. Germline CDR1 reads SEHNR; CDR2 reads FQNEAQ (reference sequence). CDR3 region: CASSFQGMNTEAFF. CDR3 nucleotide sequence: TGTGCCAGCAGCTTTCAGGGGATGAACACTGAAGCTTTCTTT.

The rearrangement uses TRBV9 and TRBJ2-7; D may match TRBD1 or TRBD2 (5 bases each). Trimming removed 4 bases at V and 4 bases at J, with 12 bases between. Germline CDR1 is SGDLS and CDR2 is YYNGEE. The CDR3 loop spans 13 amino acids. CDR3 sequence: CASSPGPVYEQYF. The CDR3 DNA is TGTGCCAGCAGCCCGGGACCCGTGTACGAGCAGTACTTC.

V and J are TRBV4-2 and TRBJ2-3; D is undetermined. The germline V gene encodes CDR1 LGHNA and CDR2 YNFKEQ. V was trimmed by 0 bases and J by 1 base, leaving 5 bases between them. The CDR3 covers 14 residues. CDR3 sequence (DNA): TGTGCCAGCAGCCAAGATCGCGGCACAGATACGCAGTATTTT. Its protein is CASSQDRGTDTQYF.

The rearrangement links TRBV11-2 to TRBJ2-1, with no clear D. This CDR3 has 13 amino acids. Germline V gene data show CDR1 as SGHAT and CDR2 as FQNNGV. Trimming cost V 7 bases and J 7 bases, with 14 bases left between them. CDR3 DNA: TGTGCCAGCAACCAGCCCGCCGATAATGAGCAGTTCTTC. This encodes CASNQPADNEQFF.

V gene TRBV28 combines with J gene TRBJ2-3, with D possibly being TRBD1 or TRBD2 (5 bases each). V lost 6 bases, J lost 6 bases, and 19 bases lay in between. The germline V gene has CDR1 MDHEN and CDR2 SYDVKM. The CDR3 is 15 amino acids. The CDR3 nucleotides read TGTGCCAGCAGCTCACGACGGGACCTCGAGGATACGCAGTATTTT. Protein product: CASSSRRDLEDTQYF.

The CDR3 DNA reads TGTGCCAGCAGCCAAATCGGGCTGATAAGGCGTCAAAAACTGTTTTTT. Translating it yields CASSQIGLIRRQKLFF. This rearrangement joins TRBV14 to TRBJ1-4, with D unresolved. Germline V gives CDR1 SGHDN, CDR2 FVKESK. The V and J ends lost 2 bases and 9 bases respectively, with 19 bases between them. The CDR3 loop spans 16 amino acids.

DNA for the CDR3: TGTGCCAGCAGTCCATACTCGGGCGGGGGGGGCCCCGGGGAGCTGTTTTTT. This encodes CASSPYSGGGGPGELFF. The V gene is TRBV28, the J gene TRBJ2-2, with 9 positions matching TRBD2. The CDR3 has 17 residues. In germline, CDR1 is MDHEN, CDR2 SYDVKM. Trimming took 5 bases from V and 6 from J; bases not matched to a gene: 13.